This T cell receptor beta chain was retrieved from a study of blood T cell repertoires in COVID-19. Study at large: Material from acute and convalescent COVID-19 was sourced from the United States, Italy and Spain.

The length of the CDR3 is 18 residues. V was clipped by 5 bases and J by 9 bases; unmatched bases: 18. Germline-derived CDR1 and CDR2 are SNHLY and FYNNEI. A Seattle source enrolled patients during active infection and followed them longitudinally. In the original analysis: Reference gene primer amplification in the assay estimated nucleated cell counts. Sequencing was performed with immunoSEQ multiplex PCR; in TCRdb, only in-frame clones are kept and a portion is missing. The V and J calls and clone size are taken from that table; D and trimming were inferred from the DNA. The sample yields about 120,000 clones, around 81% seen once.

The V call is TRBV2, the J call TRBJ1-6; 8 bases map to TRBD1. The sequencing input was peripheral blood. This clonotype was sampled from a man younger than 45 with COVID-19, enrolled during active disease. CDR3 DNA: TGTGCCAGCAGTACCGGACAGGGTAGTTCCCGGGGAATTTCACCCCTCCACTTT. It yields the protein CASSTGQGSSRGISPLHF.